These 6 T cell receptor beta chains originate from one sample sequenced in a study of shared clonotypes between healthy human individuals. Assay used: immunoSEQ multiplex PCR; TCRdb lists only in-frame clones, some missing. The repertoire holds hundreds of thousands of clones, with 90% to 97% as singletons. In the naive CD8 group, cells lacked CD45RO and were positively selected for CCR7, so terminally differentiated effector memory CD45RA+ cells were left out. Source material: naive CD8+ T cells sorted from blood. These receptors were collected from a woman aged 25 to 45 in good health.

The gene calls are TRBV13 and TRBJ2-7, with D possibly being TRBD1 (6 bases). Germline V CDR1 and CDR2: PRHDT, FYEKMQ (reference sequence). With 8 bases removed from V and 0 bases from J, the gap between germline ends came to 14 bases. This CDR3 is built from 14 residues. The CDR3 DNA reads as TGTGCCAGCGGTACGGGACACCGCTCCTACGAGCAGTACTTC. Translated: CASGTGHRSYEQYF.

This rearrangement joins TRBV5-6 to TRBJ2-2; 9 bases align to TRBD2. J gave up 0 bases and V 4 bases, and 4 bases lay outside the gene matches. Germline V gives CDR1 SGHDT, CDR2 YYEEEE. The CDR3 runs 16 residues. The CDR3 here is CASSRGLATNTGELFF. In DNA, the CDR3 is TGTGCCAGCAGCCGAGGACTAGCGACGAACACCGGGGAGCTGTTTTTT. The full variable domain, its missing parts supplied by reference TRBV5-6 and TRBJ2-2, is DAGVTQSPTHLIKTRGQQVTLRCSPKSGHDTVSWYQQALGQGPQFIFQYYEEEERQRGNFPDRFSGHQFPNYSSELNVNALLLGDSALYLCASSRGLATNTGELFFGEGSRLTVL.

The chain employs TRBV28 and TRBJ2-5, with D possibly called TRBD1 or TRBD2 (5 bases each). The CDR3 is made up of 15 amino acids. CDR1 is MDHEN, CDR2 SYDVKM, per germline. Deletions cut 0 bases from V and 1 base from J, with 9 bases between. This CDR3 reads CASSLWKGSQETQYF. Here the CDR3 DNA reads TGTGCCAGCAGTTTATGGAAGGGGAGCCAAGAGACCCAGTACTTC.

The chain is built from TRBV29-1 and TRBJ2-7; 10 nucleotides line up with TRBD2. From germline, CDR1 is SQVTM and CDR2 ANQGSEA. Trimming at V came to 0 bases and at J to 3 bases, leaving 5 bases not matched to a gene. This CDR3 comprises 15 residues. The DNA of the CDR3 is TGCAGCGTTGAAGATCAGCGGGAGGGCCGCTACGAGCAGTACTTC. This translates into CSVEDQREGRYEQYF.

Only one count was recorded for this clone. The J gene is TRBJ2-7, the V gene TRBV7-6; D is possibly TRBD1 (5 bases). Per the germline V gene, CDR1 is SGHVS and CDR2 is FNYEAQ. There are 14 residues in the CDR3. V lost 0 bases to trimming and J lost 2 bases, with 8 bases between them. CDR3 loop: CASSLAAGPYEQYF. In nucleotides, the CDR3 is TGTGCCAGCAGCTTAGCTGCAGGGCCCTACGAGCAGTACTTC.

The rearrangement links TRBV19 to TRBJ1-2; the match to TRBD1 covers 7 bases. The CDR3 is 15 residues long. Germline values: CDR1 LNHDA, CDR2 SQIVND (reference sequence). Losses at the gene ends were 1 base for V and 6 bases for J; bases not matched to a gene: 8. CDR3 sequence (DNA): TGTGCCAGTAGTATAGCAGGAGGGGGCTTTGATGGCTACACCTTC. It encodes CASSIAGGGFDGYTF.